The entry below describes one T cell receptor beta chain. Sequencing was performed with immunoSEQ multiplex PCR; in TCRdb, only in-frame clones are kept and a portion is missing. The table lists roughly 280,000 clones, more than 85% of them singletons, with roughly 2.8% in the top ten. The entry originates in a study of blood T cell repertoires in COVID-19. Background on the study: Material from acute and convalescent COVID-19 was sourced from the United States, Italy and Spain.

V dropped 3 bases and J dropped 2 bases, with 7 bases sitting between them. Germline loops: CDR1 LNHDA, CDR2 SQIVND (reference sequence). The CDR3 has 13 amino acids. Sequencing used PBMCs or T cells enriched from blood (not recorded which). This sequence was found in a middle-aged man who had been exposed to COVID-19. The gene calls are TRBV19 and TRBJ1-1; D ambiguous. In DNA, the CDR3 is TGTGCCAGTAGTATCTTTCTCAACACTGAAGCTTTCTTT. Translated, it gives CASSIFLNTEAFF.